This note documents a single T cell receptor beta chain sequence. Its matching antigen is unknown. The germline V gene encodes CDR1 GTSNPN and CDR2 SVGIG (reference sequence). V lost 4 bases and J 2 bases, leaving 6 bases between the germline ends. The CDR3 is 12 residues long. This record belongs to a study of T cell responses to AZD1222 COVID-19 vaccine. The study's findings and limits: Among the donors, most were white British and more were female, and clonal diversity was possibly underestimated.

Here immunoSEQ multiplex PCR was the method, and the copy in TCRdb shows in-frame clones only, minus some. The table lists 90,000 to 110,000 clones, roughly nine tenths of them singletons, with less than 8.5% in the top ten. The sample was peripheral blood, taken on day 0 of AZD1222 vaccination. This clonotype was obtained from an adult in good health. The chain couples TRBV30 to TRBJ1-3; D is ambiguous. The CDR3 sequence is CAWNWAGNTIYF. The CDR3 DNA reads TGTGCCTGGAACTGGGCTGGAAACACCATATATTTT. The full variable domain, in which reference TRBV30 and TRBJ1-3 provide the parts outside the CDR3, is SQTIHQWPATLVQPVGSPLSLECTVEGTSNPNLYWYRQAAGRGLQLLFYSVGIGQISSEVPQNLSASRPQDRQFILSSKKLLLSDSGFYLCAWNWAGNTIYFGEGSWLTVV.